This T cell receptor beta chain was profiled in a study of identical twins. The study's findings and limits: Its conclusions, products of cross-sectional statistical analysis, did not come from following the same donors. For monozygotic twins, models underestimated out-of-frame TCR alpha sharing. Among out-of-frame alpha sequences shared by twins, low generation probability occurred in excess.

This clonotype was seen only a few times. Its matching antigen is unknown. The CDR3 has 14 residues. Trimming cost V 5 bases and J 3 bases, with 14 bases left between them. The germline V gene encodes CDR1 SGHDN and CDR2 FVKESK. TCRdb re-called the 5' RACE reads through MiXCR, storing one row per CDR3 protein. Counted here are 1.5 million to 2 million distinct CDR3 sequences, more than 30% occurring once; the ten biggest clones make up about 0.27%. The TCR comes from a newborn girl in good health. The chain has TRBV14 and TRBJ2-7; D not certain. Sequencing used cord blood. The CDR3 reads CASSEQSTYYEQYF. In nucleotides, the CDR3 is TGTGCCAGCAGCGAACAGAGTACTTACTACGAGCAGTACTTC.